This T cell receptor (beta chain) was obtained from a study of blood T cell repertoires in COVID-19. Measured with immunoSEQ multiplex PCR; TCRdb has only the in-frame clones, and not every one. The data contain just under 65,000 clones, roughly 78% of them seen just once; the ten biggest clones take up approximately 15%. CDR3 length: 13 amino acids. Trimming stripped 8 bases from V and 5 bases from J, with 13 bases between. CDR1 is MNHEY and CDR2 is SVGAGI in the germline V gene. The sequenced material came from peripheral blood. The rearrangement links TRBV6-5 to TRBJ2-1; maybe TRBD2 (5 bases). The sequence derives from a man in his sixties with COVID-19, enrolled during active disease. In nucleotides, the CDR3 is TGTGCCAGCGGCAAGGACTCTCACAATGAGCAGTTCTTC. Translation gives CASGKDSHNEQFF.